This TCR beta chain derives from a study of early T cells in non-severe SARS-CoV-2 infection. The table lists this clonotype with a few counts. The TCR library protocol attached unique molecular identifiers to the individual cDNA molecules. TCRdb re-analysed the 5' RACE reads in MiXCR, keeping a single row per CDR3 protein. This table has 50,000 to 60,000 distinct CDR3 sequences, roughly 6.5% appearing once. CDR1 is SGDLS, CDR2 YYNGEE, per germline. The CDR3 spans 12 residues. Between the trimmed V and J ends, which lost 0 bases and 8 bases, there was a span of 6 bases. The clonotype was recovered from an adult who was a healthcare worker with PCR-confirmed SARS-CoV-2 infection or an uninfected control (not recorded which). Sample: whole blood. J is TRBJ2-1 and V is TRBV9; a weak D match, TRBD2 (5 bases). This CDR3 reads CASSVVGDEQFF. The CDR3 region has the DNA TGTGCCAGCAGCGTAGTCGGGGATGAGCAGTTCTTC.